This entry features one TCR beta chain sequence. Antigen: not known. Combined were second doses at about 4 or about 12 weeks. Clones were read by immunoSEQ multiplex PCR, and TCRdb kept only the in-frame ones, dropping some. The sample lists more than 70,000 clones, about 85% seen once, with around 1.3% in the top ten. This sample stems from a study of T cell responses to AZD1222 COVID-19 vaccine. Findings and caveats of the study: Spike-specific TCR breadth and depth were elevated following two AZD1222 doses. Donors, mostly white British, included more females; clonal diversity was possibly underestimated. Nearly half of the spike-specific TCRs reportedly recognize variant regions that carry no mutations.

Germline CDR1 is ENHRY and CDR2 is SYGVKD. Trimming took off 5 bases at V and 0 bases at J, with 15 bases between the two ends. This CDR3 region has 16 residues. V is TRBV10-3 and J is TRBJ2-3; maybe TRBD1 (6 bases). The material sequenced was peripheral blood, taken 28 days after the second AZD1222 dose. This sequence originates from an adult who received the AZD1222 COVID-19 vaccine. The CDR3 protein is CAISPLTGISTDTQYF. CDR3 coding DNA: TGTGCCATCAGTCCCCTCACAGGGATTAGCACAGATACGCAGTATTTT.